This T cell receptor beta chain is drawn from a study of identical twins' blood T cells. Each TCR cDNA library carried sample-specific barcodes on both ends. TCRdb reprocessed the 5' RACE reads with MiXCR, giving one entry per CDR3 protein. This repertoire shows fewer than 450,000 distinct CDR3 sequences, over 25% found once; its top ten account for around 5.6%. The germline gives CDR1 SGHRS, CDR2 YFSETQ. V lost 1 base, J lost 4 bases, and 9 bases lay in between. CDR3 length: 14 residues. The chain links TRBV5-1 to TRBJ2-1, with TRBD1 as a possible D gene (5 bases). The clonotype comes from a woman aged 18 to 55 in good health. The sequenced sample was PBMCs. The CDR3 loop is CASSLQDTYNEQFF. The DNA for the CDR3 is TGCGCCAGCAGCTTGCAGGACACATACAATGAGCAGTTCTTC. The full variable domain, with the rest looked up from reference TRBV5-1 and TRBJ2-1, is KAGVTQTPRYLIKTRGQQVTLSCSPISGHRSVSWYQQTPGQGLQFLFEYFSETQRNKGNFPGRFSGRQFSNSRSEMNVSTLELGDSALYLCASSLQDTYNEQFFGPGTRLTVL.